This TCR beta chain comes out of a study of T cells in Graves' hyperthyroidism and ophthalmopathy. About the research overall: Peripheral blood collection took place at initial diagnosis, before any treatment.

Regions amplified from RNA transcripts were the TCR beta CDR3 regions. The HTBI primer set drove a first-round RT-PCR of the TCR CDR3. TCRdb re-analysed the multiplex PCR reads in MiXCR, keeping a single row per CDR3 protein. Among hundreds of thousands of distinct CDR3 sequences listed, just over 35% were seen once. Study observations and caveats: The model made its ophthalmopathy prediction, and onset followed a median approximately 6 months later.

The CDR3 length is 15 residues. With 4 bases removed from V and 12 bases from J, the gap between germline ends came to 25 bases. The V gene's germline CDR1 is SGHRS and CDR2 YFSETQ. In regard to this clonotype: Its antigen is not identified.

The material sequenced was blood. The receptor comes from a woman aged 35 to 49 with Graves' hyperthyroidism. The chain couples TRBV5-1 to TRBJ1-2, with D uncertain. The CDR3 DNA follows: TGCGCCAGCAGCCAAGATTTCTTGGAGGTCTCTGGAAACACCTTC. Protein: CASSQDFLEVSGNTF.